This T cell receptor beta chain emerged from a study of blood T cell repertoires in COVID-19. Study-wide context: Both acute and convalescent COVID-19 samples were obtained from the United States, Italy and Spain. The analysed material was cDNA or gDNA that came from T cells, B-cell-depleted T cells, or PBMCs.

Seattle patients were enrolled while actively infected and followed longitudinally. CDR1 and CDR2 from the germline V gene are SNHLY and FYNNEI. The CDR3 runs to 13 residues. V shed 10 bases, J shed 3 bases, and the junction held 6 bases outside the gene matches. Method: immunoSEQ multiplex PCR; TCRdb's copy keeps in-frame clones and lacks some. This table holds 270,000 or so clones, approximately 89% found once. This clonotype was obtained from a woman aged 25 to 39 with COVID-19, enrolled during active disease. The rearrangement uses TRBV2 and TRBJ2-4; 7 nucleotides line up with TRBD1. The sample was peripheral blood. The CDR3 DNA sequence: TGTGCCAAATCGACAGGGCGCAAAAACATTCAGTACTTC. Translating gives CAKSTGRKNIQYF.